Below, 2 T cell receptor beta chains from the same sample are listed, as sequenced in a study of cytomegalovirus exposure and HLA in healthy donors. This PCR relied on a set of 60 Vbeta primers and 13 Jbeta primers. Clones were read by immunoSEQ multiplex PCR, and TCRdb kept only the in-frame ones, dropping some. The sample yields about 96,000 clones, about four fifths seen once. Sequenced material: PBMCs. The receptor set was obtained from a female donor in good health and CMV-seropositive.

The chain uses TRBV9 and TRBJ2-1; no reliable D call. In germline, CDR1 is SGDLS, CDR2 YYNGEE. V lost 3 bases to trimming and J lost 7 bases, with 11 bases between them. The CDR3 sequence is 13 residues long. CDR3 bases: TGTGCCAGCAGCGGAGAGCTGAAGAATGAGCAGTTCTTC. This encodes CASSGELKNEQFF.

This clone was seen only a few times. CDR3 protein: CASSKDRDQPQHF. In DNA, the CDR3 is TGTGCCAGCAGTAAGGACAGGGATCAGCCCCAGCATTTT. The chain uses TRBV6-5 and TRBJ1-5; 8 nucleotides line up with TRBD1. Germline V CDR1 and CDR2: MNHEY, SVGAGI. V shed 5 bases, J shed 5 bases, and the junction held 2 bases outside the gene matches. CDR3 length: 13 amino acids.